This TCR beta chain is drawn from a study of CD8 T cells in ankylosing spondylitis (dated by TCRdb to between 2016 and 2019). With regard to the full study: T cell receptor beta repertoires were profiled in healthy donors and ankylosing spondylitis patients so that disease-linked TCR variants could be found. In total, the full study cohort was made up of 85 to 140 healthy donors and 25 or so ankylosing spondylitis patients. Peripheral blood was sampled, and synovial fluid was also collected from ankylosing spondylitis patients.

V is trimmed back by 3 bases and J by 1 base, and the junction contains 3 bases that no gene match accounts for. Inclusive of the bounding cysteine and phenylalanine, the CDR3 is 15 residues long. Just CDR3 DNA is preserved here, 45 bases in frame from base 1. Via the germline V gene, CDR1 is MNHEY and CDR2 SVGAGI. This clonotype has a handful of counts. The antigen it recognizes is unknown. Base qualities are missing; no much larger clone stands one base away. Results the study describes overall, beyond this receptor: Blood from ankylosing spondylitis patients appeared to be characterized by a TCR beta motif composed of about eight highly homologous amino acid variants. The disease-linked clones had a CD8+ phenotype and were found at relatively low frequencies in peripheral blood. Some motif variants were previously reported in synovial fluid and blood of reactive arthritis patients, suggesting common disease-initiation mechanisms. The disease-linked clones were reported as significantly enriched in matched synovial fluid samples from ankylosing spondylitis patients.

Instrument on record: Illumina HiSeq 2500. Quantitative 5'-RACE with molecular barcodes was the method used to prepare the TCR beta libraries. On the authors' methods: A new computational method, built on a probabilistic model of VDJ rearrangement, was used to identify disease-linked TCR variants. The public sequencing data were trimmed at Q25 with fastp and processed into clonotypes with MiXCR by TCRdb, which kept only in-frame beta chains. CDR3 protein duplicates are merged, each entry listing the most common genes and DNA. The V and J calls shown here were made by TCRdb, not taken from the authors' results. For this sample the table gives about 96,000 distinct CDR3 sequences, of which around 27% were detected only once. The ten top clones hold 50% to 60% of the sample.

The sequence derives from a male donor with ankylosing spondylitis or in good health (not recorded which). The material sequenced was blood, either unsorted or a sorted T cell fraction (not recorded which). The chain uses TRBV6-5 and TRBJ2-5; the central 9 bases match TRBD2. The CDR3 here reads CASSYGGGAQETQYF. The nucleotide sequence is given as TGTGCCAGCAGTTATGGCGGGGGGGCCCAAGAGACCCAGTACTTC.